This TCR beta chain comes out of a study of identical twins. cDNA carried unique molecular identifiers, and a universal primer site was added by template switching. TCRdb used MiXCR to reprocess the 5' RACE reads, holding one entry per CDR3 protein. The profile shows 1.5 million to 2 million distinct CDR3 sequences, around a third of them singletons. Per germline, CDR1 DFQATT and CDR2 SNEGSKA (reference sequence). The ends lost 6 bases at V and 1 base at J; junction bases unmatched: 8. There are 15 residues in the CDR3. On this clonotype: The antigen remains undetermined.

Findings and caveats of the study: Diverse VJ usage suggested most zero-insertion clonotypes were not invariant T cells. There was more out-of-frame TCR alpha sharing in monozygotic twins than models estimated.

The V and J genes are TRBV20-1 and TRBJ2-5; 10 bases fit TRBD2. The sample taken for sequencing was cord blood. The sequence came from a newborn girl in good health. The CDR3 loop is CSARPLAGAQETQYF. The DNA for the CDR3 is TGCAGTGCCCGACCCCTAGCGGGGGCCCAAGAGACCCAGTACTTC.